Here is one T cell receptor beta chain with its context. Its antigen is not known. The source of the sample is a study of cytomegalovirus exposure and HLA in healthy donors. Points from the study as a whole: An analysis that was carried out later associated fewer than 20,000 TCR beta sequences with HLA alleles at 0.05 false discovery rate. Some highly shared sequence variants likely arose as a pipeline artifact.

Trimming took 2 bases from V and 1 from J, leaving 8 bases between them. The CDR3 covers 14 residues. Germline V gene sequence: CDR1 ENHRY, CDR2 SYGVKD. Primers: 60 Vbeta forward and 13 Jbeta reverse. Sequencing was performed with immunoSEQ multiplex PCR; in TCRdb, only in-frame clones are kept and a portion is missing. Of around 150,000 clones detected, approximately 70% appear once; the ten largest clones hold approximately 15%. The TCR was taken from a human donor in good health. The rearrangement joins TRBV10-3 to TRBJ1-1; D possibly corresponds to TRBD1 (5 bases). The specimen sequenced was PBMCs. CDR3 sequence: CAISEGAANTEAFF. For the CDR3, the DNA is TGTGCCATCAGTGAGGGGGCAGCGAACACTGAAGCTTTCTTT.